This TCR beta chain came from a study of cytomegalovirus exposure and HLA in healthy donors (dated by TCRdb to the late 2010s). At the level of the whole study: An earlier analysis of roughly 570 of the donors reported 250 to 300 Gb of sequence data and 90 million to 120 million unique TCR beta sequences obtained from about 200 million T cells. An early release that covered about 600 HLA-typed donors contained approximately 300 gigabases of sequencing data and tens of millions of unique TCR sequences. The genetic ancestry cluster associated with self-reported Caucasian donors included roughly 84% of the approximately 410 genotyped donors. The study aimed to test whether signatures of past pathogen exposure could be identified by cataloging public T cell receptors. Using immunosequencing, the study profiled T cell repertoires from 500 to 800 subjects and related those repertoires to cytomegalovirus serostatus. Along with the roughly 700-subject first cohort, a separate validation cohort of over 90 different subjects was used. High-throughput TCR immunosequencing, statistical association of individual TCRs with disease status, and machine learning were combined to predict cytomegalovirus infection status. A later analysis re-examined previously published TCR beta repertoires from roughly 720 donors and added high-resolution HLA genotyping to investigate patterns of TCR occurrence. The later analysis used no new phenotypic data to find candidate immune exposures, relying instead on TCR beta sequences and their occurrence across donors. An earlier analysis of approximately 580 of the donors used high-throughput TCR beta sequencing to judge whether each TCR beta V gene segment behaved as functional or pseudogenic. Donor age, sex, ethnicity and CMV serostatus were compiled alongside the repertoire data. In a later genetic analysis, genome-wide SNP genotypes for about three fifths of the roughly 670 donors were used, and that subset was treated as a discovery cohort. All discovery cohort repertoires had been generated using a single sequencing platform. Both class I and class II loci were covered by HLA typing, at four-digit resolution. Typing coverage differed by locus: A, B, C, DRB1 and DQB1 were typed in roughly 629-630 donors, DQA1 in roughly 500, DPA1 in nearly 610, and DPB1 in 472. Roughly 5 DR-DQ haplotypes were treated as single units for association and clustering because of strong linkage in the cohort. On average, approximately 250,000 unique TCR beta nucleotide sequences were sequenced per donor among roughly 430 genotyped donors of the cohort, with roughly 20% of those sequences being non-productive. Overall results and qualifications from the work: A later genetic analysis reported fewer N-insertions in productive TCRs among donors in an Asian-associated ancestry cluster than the roughly 670-donor mean. In an earlier analysis of roughly 500 of the donors, most TCR beta V segments appeared in productive rearrangements about 87% or about 30% of the time, broadly matching IMGT annotations. This cohort had only TCR beta chains sequenced, and the lack of alpha or paired-chain data limited which features could be detected. HLA typing was unavailable for some donors at each locus, so association tests used only the typed subset. An association between a missense DCLRE1C variant and V-gene and J-gene trimming of TCR beta chains was found in a later genetic analysis and replicated in an independent cohort. CMV serostatus was the only immune exposure information available for the cohort. In vitro tests confirmed that a few of the cytomegalovirus-associated TCR beta chains recognize cytomegalovirus antigens. In both the original and validation cohorts, the classifier was reported to diagnose cytomegalovirus status with high specificity and sensitivity. Some IMGT-functional V segments, including TRBV6-2 and TRBV6-3, could not be distinguished by the 87-base-pair reads and were therefore excluded. Because counts were too low, 15 or so rarely observed V segments, including chromosome 9 orphons, were excluded from the earlier analysis of 587 of the donors. Roughly uniform sequencing depth across donors was assumed in presence/absence analyses, although this assumption may not hold. Linkage disequilibrium might explain the correlated functional status among segregating V segments, but an unknown experimental factor could not be ruled out. Most CMV-associated TCR beta chains appeared to be HLA-restricted in a later analysis, and the HLA associations seemed to be driven largely by CMV exposure. A group of highly shared sequence variants was considered likely to be a technical artifact of the sequencing pipeline. A further reported finding was that TCR beta sequences accurately predicted the HLA-A and HLA-B alleles for most subjects in the first cohort. In a later analysis, several top co-occurrence clusters were reported to appear linked to parvovirus B19, influenza, CMV and Epstein-Barr virus. Compared with equally common non-associated chains, HLA-associated TCR beta chains in a later analysis were more clonally expanded and had lower generation probabilities. The authors suggested that the approach could potentially be generalized to other disease states and immunological phenotypes. Across donors, most TCR sequences were observed very rarely, whereas some public TCRs were present in many individuals. In a later analysis, TCR association rates were found to vary across HLA loci, with the most associated TCRs seen for DRB1 alleles and the fewest for HLA-C alleles. Specific HLA alleles were associated with roughly 16,000 TCR beta sequences at a false discovery rate of 0.05 in a later analysis. A total of fewer than 200 TCR beta chains were listed by the study as associated with cytomegalovirus. When HLA alleles, especially DR and DQ, strongly co-occurred, attributing TCR associations to individual alleles was difficult.

The germline V gene yields KGHSY for CDR1 and FQNENV for CDR2. Unmatched junction bases come to 3, with V trimmed by 0 bases and J by 4 bases. Reading from cysteine to phenylalanine, the CDR3 counts 15 amino acids. Only the CDR3 DNA is retained, 45 bases long and in frame from the first base. A note on this clone: The antigen it recognizes is unknown. Base qualities are missing; no much larger clone stands one base away.

The cohort was made up of roughly 670 healthy bone marrow donors. Cohort members were all nominally healthy when sampled, although unrecorded immune exposures were likely present. The donor was CMV seronegative and was included in the group of 352 seronegative cohort members. A peripheral blood sample was collected from each donor, and TCR beta sequencing was performed on peripheral blood mononuclear cells. The Qiagen DNeasy Blood Extraction Kit was used to extract genomic DNA from the blood cell samples. Library method: the immunoSEQ multiplex PCR assay. For the multiplex PCR, a mixture combining 60 forward primers for TCR Vbeta segments and 13 reverse primers for TCR Jbeta segments was used. The CDR3 region of rearranged TCR beta genes was amplified from genomic DNA by a multiplex PCR assay. On the Illumina HiSeq System, the amplified TCR beta libraries were sequenced as 87-base-pair reads. From the authors' description of their analysis: Across the 500 to 850 repertoires, a later analysis counted tens of millions of unique TCR beta chains, 9.5 million to 13 million of which were shared by at least two donors. Raw reads were error-corrected and collapsed into unique sequences with a nearest-neighbor algorithm that merged closely related sequences to remove PCR and sequencing errors. Alignment of CDR3 sequences to IMGT reference sequences was used to assign V, D and J gene segments. For a sequence to be retained, at least a six-nucleotide match to both a V gene segment and a J gene segment was required. Rearrangements were called productive when the CDR3 lacked stop codons and stayed in frame with V and J; all others were non-productive. CDR3 was defined according to IMGT convention as the region running from the second conserved V-encoded cysteine to the conserved J-encoded phenylalanine. In an earlier analysis of around 640 of the donors, sequences lacking an unambiguous match to a single V gene segment were excluded. In an earlier analysis of 500 to 750 of the donors, V segments were called functional above 56.7% productive rearrangements and were called segregating when the between-donor standard deviation exceeded 5%. To diagnose cytomegalovirus status from the catalog of TCR beta chain sequences, a statistical classification framework was built. In a later analysis, TCR nucleotide sequences were compared against IMGT/GENE-DB human TR gene sequences so that V and J genes could be assigned. Using the TCRdist pipeline, a later analysis assigned CDR3 sequences along with most-parsimonious VDJ recombination scenarios. In a later analysis, every TCR beta chain was defined by the combination of its CDR3 amino acid sequence and its V-gene family, and reads without a unique V-gene family were dropped. In a later analysis, 450 to 600 highly shared, low-generation-probability nucleotide sequences were removed to address suspected cross-contamination and a sequencing artifact. In a later analysis, a clonal expansion index for each public chain was calculated from normalized within-repertoire ranks of inferred template counts. In a later analysis, generation probabilities were computed using a VDJ recombination model fitted to out-of-frame rearrangements, and the results were checked against IGoR. Hypergeometric tests were used in a later analysis to score TCR-TCR, TCR-HLA and TCR-CMV co-occurrence, with a repertoire-size bias correction applied to the TCR pairs. In a later analysis, false discovery rates were estimated by permuting HLA or CMV assignments 20 times. A later analysis grouped co-occurring TCRs with DBSCAN, adding TCRdist sequence similarity when clustering within HLA-allele-positive subsets. Co-occurrence clustering excluded repertoires with fewer than 30,000 or more than 120,000 public chains, plus five with anomalous nucleotide sharing. TCRdb stores this immuneACCESS table with in-frame sequences only. Part of the clones is absent; in the studies checked, under half of the shortfall reflects unresolved V genes, and no reason is known for the rest. For V, J and clone size, that table is used; D and trimming come from the DNA. Here the sample has about 130,000 clones; roughly 79% occur a single time. In total, the top ten clones hold 2.7% of the sample.

The clonotype originates from a boy aged 2-9 years in good health and CMV-seronegative. The source material was PBMCs. The rearranged chain carries TRBV16 and TRBJ2-1, with TRBD2 matching 7 junction bases. DNA sequence: TGTGCCAGCAGCCAATCGGGGGGGTCGTACAATGAGCAGTTCTTC. Translated, it gives CASSQSGGSYNEQFF. Reference TRBV16 and TRBJ2-1 genes cover what lies past the CDR3, so the full variable domain is GEEVAQTPKHLVRGEGQKAKLYCAPIKGHSYVFWYQQVLKNEFKFLISFQNENVFDETGMPKERFSAKCLPNSPCSLEIQATKLEDSAVYFCASSQSGGSYNEQFFGPGTRLTVL.